One sample yielded the 8 T cell receptor beta chains listed below, sequenced in a study of blood T cells in healthy people across ages. For the second PCR, which ran for about 6 to 11 cycles, a sample-barcoded 5' primer and a J-beta primer mix were used. One entry per CDR3 protein results from TCRdb running MiXCR on the 5' RACE reads. This table holds 870,000 or so distinct CDR3 sequences, 25% to 30% found once. Sequencing was performed on blood. All receptors come from a woman aged 80 or older in good health.

This clonotype was seen only a few times. An end of the junction does not agree with germline; a read error may underlie this. The rearrangement uses TRBV6-1 and TRBJ2-6; D possibly corresponds to TRBD2 (6 bases). This CDR3 region has 13 residues. Per germline, CDR1 MNHNS and CDR2 SASEGT. The CDR3 loop reads CATRDSGANVRTF. CDR3 nucleotide sequence: TGTGCCACGAGGGACTCTGGGGCCAACGTCCGGACTTTC.

This clonotype has more than one count but fewer than ten. The rearrangement uses TRBV9 and TRBJ2-4; D is perhaps TRBD2 (6 bases). The ends were cut back, 2 bases at V and 5 bases at J, with 11 bases in the middle. CDR1 is SGDLS, CDR2 YYNGEE, per germline. The CDR3 loop spans 14 amino acids. CDR3: CASSVGTDQNIQYF. The CDR3 DNA reads as TGTGCCAGCAGCGTTGGGACTGATCAAAACATTCAGTACTTC.

This clonotype has more than one count but fewer than ten. V gene TRBV11-2 combines with J gene TRBJ2-2; D tentatively reads TRBD1 or TRBD2 (5 bases each). The CDR3 has 15 amino acids. Trimming left V 1 base short and J 4 bases short, with 10 bases between. Germline lookup yields CDR1 SGHAT and CDR2 FQNNGV. As DNA, the CDR3 is TGTGCCAGCAGCTTAGGAGGGGCAGTCACCGGGGAGCTGTTTTTT. Translating it yields CASSLGGAVTGELFF.

The sample holds a few counts of this clonotype. A much bigger clone sits one base away, suggesting this may be a read error. The V call is TRBV7-2, the J call TRBJ2-7; TRBD2 might be the D (6 bases). The germline gives CDR1 SGHTA, CDR2 FQGNSA. The CDR3 extends over 16 amino acids. Trimming stripped 1 base from V and 7 bases from J, with 20 bases between. In nucleotides, the CDR3 is TGTGCCAGCAGCTTAGTAGGGACTGCCCCTCTTAATGAGCAGTACTTC. It codes for CASSLVGTAPLNEQYF.

This clonotype occurred many times. The chain carries TRBV20-1 and TRBJ1-2; D is perhaps TRBD1 (6 bases). V lost 6 bases, J lost 10 bases, and 21 bases lay in between. Germline V gene data show CDR1 as DFQATT and CDR2 as SNEGSKA (reference sequence). This CDR3 comprises 13 residues. In nucleotides, the CDR3 is TGCAGTGCGGTGGGGACGGACAGTAGGGACTACACCTTC. Translated: CSAVGTDSRDYTF.

This clonotype was observed many times. This chain joins TRBV6-2 or TRBV6-3 and TRBJ2-5; D remains ambiguous. The CDR3 is made up of 13 amino acids. Germline loops: CDR1 MNHEY, CDR2 SVGEGT. Trimming took 0 bases from V and 7 from J, leaving 9 bases between them. Here the CDR3 DNA reads TGTGCCAGCAGTTACTCCGCGGTCCGGACCCAGTACTTC. Protein sequence: CASSYSAVRTQYF.

This clonotype was recorded many times. The CDR3 bases are TGTGCCAGCAGCAAAGTAGCGTGGCTTCGACAGGGGGTTTACGAGCAGTACTTC. This translates into CASSKVAWLRQGVYEQYF. The V gene is TRBV21-1, the J gene TRBJ2-7; the table's D gene call, TRBD1, was not cross checked with the DNA. TRBV21-1 is recorded as a pseudogene. This CDR3 contains 18 residues.

This clonotype was observed a few times. The rearrangement joins TRBV6-5 to TRBJ2-2; a weak D match, TRBD1 (6 bases). The CDR3 runs to 18 residues. Germline values: CDR1 MNHEY, CDR2 SVGAGI. V gave up 4 bases and J gave up 5 bases, with 23 bases separating them. CDR3: CASSSNLYRESGTGELFF. CDR3 sequence (DNA): TGTGCCAGCAGTTCCAATCTTTACAGGGAGTCGGGAACCGGGGAGCTGTTTTTT.